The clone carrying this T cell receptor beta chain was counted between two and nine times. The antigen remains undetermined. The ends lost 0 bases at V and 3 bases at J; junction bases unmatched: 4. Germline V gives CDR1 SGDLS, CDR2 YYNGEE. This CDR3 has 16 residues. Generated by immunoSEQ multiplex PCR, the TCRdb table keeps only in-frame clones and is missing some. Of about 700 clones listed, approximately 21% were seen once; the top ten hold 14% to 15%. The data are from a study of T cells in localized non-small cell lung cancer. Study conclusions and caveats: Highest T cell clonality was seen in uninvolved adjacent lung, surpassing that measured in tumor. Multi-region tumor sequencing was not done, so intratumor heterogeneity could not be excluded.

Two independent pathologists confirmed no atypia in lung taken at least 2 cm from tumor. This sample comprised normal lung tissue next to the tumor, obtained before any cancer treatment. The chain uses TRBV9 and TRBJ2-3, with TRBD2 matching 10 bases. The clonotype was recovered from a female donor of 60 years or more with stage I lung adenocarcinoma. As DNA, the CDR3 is TGTGCCAGCAGCGTAGAGCGGGGGGGAGGAACAGATACGCAGTATTTT. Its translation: CASSVERGGGTDTQYF.